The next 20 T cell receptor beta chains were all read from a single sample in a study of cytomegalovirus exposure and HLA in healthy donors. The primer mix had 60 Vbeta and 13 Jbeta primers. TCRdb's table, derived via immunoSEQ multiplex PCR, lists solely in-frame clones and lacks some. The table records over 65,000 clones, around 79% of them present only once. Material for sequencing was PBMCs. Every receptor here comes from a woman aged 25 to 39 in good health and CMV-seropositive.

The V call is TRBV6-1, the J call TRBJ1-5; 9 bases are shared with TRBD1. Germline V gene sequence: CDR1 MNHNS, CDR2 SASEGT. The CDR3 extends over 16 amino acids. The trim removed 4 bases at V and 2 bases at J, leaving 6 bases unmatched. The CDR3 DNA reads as TGTGCCAGCAGTGGAGGGACAGGGCTTGGCAATCAGCCCCAGCATTTT. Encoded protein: CASSGGTGLGNQPQHF.

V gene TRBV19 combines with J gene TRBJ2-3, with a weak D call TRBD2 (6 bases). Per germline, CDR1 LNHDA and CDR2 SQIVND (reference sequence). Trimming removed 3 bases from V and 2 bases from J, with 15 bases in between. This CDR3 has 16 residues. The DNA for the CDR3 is TGTGCCAGTAGTATCTGGTGGCGGGGAGACACAGATACGCAGTATTTT. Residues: CASSIWWRGDTDTQYF.

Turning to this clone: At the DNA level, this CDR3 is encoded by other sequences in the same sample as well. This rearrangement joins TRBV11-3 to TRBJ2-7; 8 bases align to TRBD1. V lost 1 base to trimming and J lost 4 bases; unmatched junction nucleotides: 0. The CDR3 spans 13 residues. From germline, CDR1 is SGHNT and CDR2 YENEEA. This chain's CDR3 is CASSLGTGYEQYF. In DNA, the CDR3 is TGTGCCAGCAGCTTAGGGACAGGGTACGAGCAGTACTTC.

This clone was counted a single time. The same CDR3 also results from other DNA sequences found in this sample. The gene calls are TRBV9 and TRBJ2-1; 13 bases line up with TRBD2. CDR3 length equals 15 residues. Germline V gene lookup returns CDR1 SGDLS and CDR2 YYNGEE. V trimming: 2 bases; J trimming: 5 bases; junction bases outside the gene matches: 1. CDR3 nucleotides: TGTGCCAGCAGCGTGGGACTAGCGGGAAACAATGAGCAGTTCTTC. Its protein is CASSVGLAGNNEQFF.

The CDR3, as DNA: TGTGCCTGGATAGGCGGGTTTGGGTCACCCCTCCACTTT. The encoded protein is CAWIGGFGSPLHF. This chain uses TRBV30 with TRBJ1-6; D is uncertain. Trimming shortened V by 4 bases and J by 10 bases, and 14 bases separated the two germline ends. The CDR3 runs to 13 residues. Germline loops: CDR1 GTSNPN, CDR2 SVGIG (reference sequence).

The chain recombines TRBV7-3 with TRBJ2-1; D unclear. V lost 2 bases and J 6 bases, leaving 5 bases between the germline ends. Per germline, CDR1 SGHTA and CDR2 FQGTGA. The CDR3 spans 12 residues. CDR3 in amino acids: CASSLGSNEQFF. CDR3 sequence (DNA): TGTGCCAGCAGCTTAGGCAGCAATGAGCAGTTCTTC.

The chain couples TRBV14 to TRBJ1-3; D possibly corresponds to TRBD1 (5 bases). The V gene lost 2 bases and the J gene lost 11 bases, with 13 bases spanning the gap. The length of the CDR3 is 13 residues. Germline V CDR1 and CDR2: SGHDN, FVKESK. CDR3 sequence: CASSQSLGTAIYF. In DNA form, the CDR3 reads TGTGCCAGCAGCCAATCCCTCGGGACTGCCATATATTTT.

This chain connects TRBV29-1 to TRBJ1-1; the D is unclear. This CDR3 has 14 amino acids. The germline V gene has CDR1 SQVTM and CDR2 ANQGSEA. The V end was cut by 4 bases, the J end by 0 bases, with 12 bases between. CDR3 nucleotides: TGCAGCGTTGTAATGGGCGGGATGAACACTGAAGCTTTCTTT. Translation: CSVVMGGMNTEAFF.

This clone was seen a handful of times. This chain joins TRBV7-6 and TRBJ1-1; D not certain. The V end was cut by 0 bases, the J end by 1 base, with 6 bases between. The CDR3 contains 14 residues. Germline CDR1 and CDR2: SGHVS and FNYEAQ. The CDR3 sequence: CASSLAIANTEAFF. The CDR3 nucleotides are TGTGCCAGCAGCTTAGCGATAGCGAACACTGAAGCTTTCTTT.

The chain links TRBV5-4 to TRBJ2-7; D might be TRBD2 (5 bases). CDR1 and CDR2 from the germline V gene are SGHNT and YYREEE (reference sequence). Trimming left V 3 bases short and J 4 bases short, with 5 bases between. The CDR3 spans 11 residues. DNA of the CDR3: TGTGCCAGCAGCTCGGGGTACGAGCAGTACTTC. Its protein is CASSSGYEQYF.

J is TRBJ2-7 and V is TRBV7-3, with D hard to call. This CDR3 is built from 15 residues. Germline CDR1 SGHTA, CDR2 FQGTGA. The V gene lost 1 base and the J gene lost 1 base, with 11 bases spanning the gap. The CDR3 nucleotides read TGTGCCAGCAGCTTAAATTCCAGGCTTTCCTACGAGCAGTACTTC. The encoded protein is CASSLNSRLSYEQYF.

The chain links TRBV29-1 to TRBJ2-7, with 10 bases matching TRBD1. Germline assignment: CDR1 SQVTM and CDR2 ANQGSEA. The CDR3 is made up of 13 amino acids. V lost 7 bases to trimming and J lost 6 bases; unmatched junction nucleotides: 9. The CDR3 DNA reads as TGCAGCGCCAGGACAGGGGGGACCGGCGAGCAGTACTTC. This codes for CSARTGGTGEQYF.

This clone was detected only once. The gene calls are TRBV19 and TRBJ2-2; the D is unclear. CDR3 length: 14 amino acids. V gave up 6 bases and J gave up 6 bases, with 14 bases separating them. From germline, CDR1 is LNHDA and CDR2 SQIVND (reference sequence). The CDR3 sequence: CASRSAVWAGELFF. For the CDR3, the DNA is TGTGCCAGTAGAAGTGCGGTTTGGGCCGGGGAGCTGTTTTTT.

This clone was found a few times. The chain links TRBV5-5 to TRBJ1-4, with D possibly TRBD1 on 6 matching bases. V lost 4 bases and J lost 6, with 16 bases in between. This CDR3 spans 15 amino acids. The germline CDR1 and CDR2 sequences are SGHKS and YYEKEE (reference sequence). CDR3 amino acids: CASSPSDSTHEKLFF. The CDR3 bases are TGTGCCAGCAGCCCCTCGGACAGCACCCATGAAAAACTGTTTTTT.

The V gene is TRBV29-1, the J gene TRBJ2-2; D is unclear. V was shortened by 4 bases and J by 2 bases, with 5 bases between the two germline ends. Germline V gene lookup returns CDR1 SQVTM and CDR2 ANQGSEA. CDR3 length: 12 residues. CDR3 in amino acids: CSVGSNTGELFF. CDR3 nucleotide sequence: TGCAGCGTTGGCAGTAACACCGGGGAGCTGTTTTTT.

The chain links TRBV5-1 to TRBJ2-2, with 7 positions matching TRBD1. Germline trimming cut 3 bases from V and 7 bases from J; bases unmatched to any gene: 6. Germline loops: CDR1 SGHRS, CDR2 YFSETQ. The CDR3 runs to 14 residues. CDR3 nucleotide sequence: TGCGCCAGCAGCTCGACAGGGTTTATCGGGGAGCTGTTTTTT. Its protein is CASSSTGFIGELFF.

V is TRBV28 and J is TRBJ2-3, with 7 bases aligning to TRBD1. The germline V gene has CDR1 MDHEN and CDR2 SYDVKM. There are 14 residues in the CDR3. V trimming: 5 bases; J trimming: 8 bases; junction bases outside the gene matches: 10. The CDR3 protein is CASSQGTVTGTQYF. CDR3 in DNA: TGTGCCAGCAGTCAGGGGACAGTTACCGGTACGCAGTATTTT.

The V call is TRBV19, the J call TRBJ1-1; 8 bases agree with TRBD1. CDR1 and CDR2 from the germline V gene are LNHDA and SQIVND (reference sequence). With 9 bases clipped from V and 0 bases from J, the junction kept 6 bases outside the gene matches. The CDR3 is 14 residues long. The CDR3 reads CASLTGDMNTEAFF. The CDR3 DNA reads TGTGCCAGCCTGACAGGGGACATGAACACTGAAGCTTTCTTT.

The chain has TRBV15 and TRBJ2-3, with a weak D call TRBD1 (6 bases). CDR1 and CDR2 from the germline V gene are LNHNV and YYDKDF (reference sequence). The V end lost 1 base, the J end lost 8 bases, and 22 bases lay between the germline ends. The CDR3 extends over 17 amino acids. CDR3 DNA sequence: TGTGCCACCAGCAGAGCGCAGGGGCGAGGCGTCGGGGTTACGCAGTATTTT. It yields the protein CATSRAQGRGVGVTQYF.

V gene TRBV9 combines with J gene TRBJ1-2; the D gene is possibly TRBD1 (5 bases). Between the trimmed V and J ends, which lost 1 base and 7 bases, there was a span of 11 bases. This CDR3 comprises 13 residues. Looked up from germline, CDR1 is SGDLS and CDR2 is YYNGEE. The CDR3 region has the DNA TGTGCCAGCAGCGTAACTCAGGGCGGTGGCTACACCTTC. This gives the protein CASSVTQGGGYTF. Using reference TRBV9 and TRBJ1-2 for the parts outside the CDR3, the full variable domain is DSGVTQTPKHLITATGQRVTLRCSPRSGDLSVYWYQQSLDQGLQFLIQYYNGEERAKGNILERFSAQQFPDLHSELNLSSLELGDSALYFCASSVTQGGGYTFGSGTRLTVV.